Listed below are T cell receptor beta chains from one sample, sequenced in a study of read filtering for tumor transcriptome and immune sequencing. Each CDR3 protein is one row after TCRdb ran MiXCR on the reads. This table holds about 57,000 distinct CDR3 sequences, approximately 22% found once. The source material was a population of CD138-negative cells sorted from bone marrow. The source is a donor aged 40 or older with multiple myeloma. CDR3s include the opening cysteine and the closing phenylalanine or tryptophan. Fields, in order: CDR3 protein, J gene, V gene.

CDR3: CSVRAGGTYEQYF
J: TRBJ2-7
V: TRBV20-1

CDR3: CASSDPGLETQYF
J: TRBJ2-5
V: TRBV6-5

CDR3: CASRTTSPVGELFF
J: TRBJ2-2
V: TRBV10-2

CDR3: CASSPAGRSPGARAAFF
J: TRBJ1-1
V: TRBV11-3

CDR3: CASHLGGVNQPQHF
J: TRBJ1-5
V: TRBV7-2

CDR3: CASTLGLSSTDTQYF
J: TRBJ2-3
V: TRBV6-2/TRBV6-3

CDR3: CASSISKATEQFF
J: TRBJ2-1
V: TRBV19

CDR3: CASSPMRGRDTDTQYF
J: TRBJ2-3
V: TRBV25-1

CDR3: CGAGPNSRSTDTQYF
J: TRBJ2-3
V: TRBV29-1

CDR3: CSVEGGGSSYNEQFF
J: TRBJ2-1
V: TRBV29-1

CDR3: CASSPGQGFGELFF
J: TRBJ2-2
V: TRBV4-1

CDR3: CASSLSWFHEQYF
J: TRBJ2-7
V: TRBV27

CDR3: CASSSSPTDTQYF
J: TRBJ2-3
V: TRBV11-2

CDR3: CASSITDSGANVLTF
J: TRBJ2-6
V: TRBV27

CDR3: CASSVEWTGNTGELFF
J: TRBJ2-2
V: TRBV9

CDR3: CASSPRGGASYNEQFF
J: TRBJ2-1
V: TRBV7-8

CDR3: CASRTRGWDQPQHF
J: TRBJ1-5
V: TRBV12-3/TRBV12-4

CDR3: CASSLSHRGAFNEQFF
J: TRBJ2-1
V: TRBV28

CDR3: CASSQASPGGGGRNEQFF
J: TRBJ2-1
V: TRBV4-1

CDR3: CAWSSSDNQPQHF
J: TRBJ1-5
V: TRBV30

CDR3: CSARAGTGGNYGYTF
J: TRBJ1-2
V: TRBV20-1

CDR3: CASSQVWNYNEQFF
J: TRBJ2-1
V: TRBV14

CDR3: CASSFQGGEQYF
J: TRBJ2-7
V: TRBV28

CDR3: CASSQPGLAGKGKGEQFF
J: TRBJ2-1
V: TRBV7-9

CDR3: CASSYLAGGTDTQYF
J: TRBJ2-3
V: TRBV4-2

CDR3: CAGSSGTGGSGELFF
J: TRBJ2-2
V: TRBV19

CDR3: CASSEAGGPYNEQFF
J: TRBJ2-1
V: TRBV2

CDR3: CASSLFSTYEQYF
J: TRBJ2-7
V: TRBV5-4

CDR3: CASSPQTGAAFF
J: TRBJ1-1
V: TRBV6-2/TRBV6-3

CDR3: CASSLRMRQGNTGELFF
J: TRBJ2-2
V: TRBV14

CDR3: CASSPTADYGYTF
J: TRBJ1-2
V: TRBV6-5

CDR3: CASSSRPGGGYSADTQYF
J: TRBJ2-3
V: TRBV7-6

CDR3: CASSPPGASGGFYF
J: TRBJ2-7
V: TRBV28

CDR3: CASSFNRDRTTF
J: TRBJ2-1
V: TRBV6-6

CDR3: CASSPALPLNSPLHF
J: TRBJ1-6
V: TRBV7-9

CDR3: CASSLGGLAGAGNTGELFF
J: TRBJ2-2
V: TRBV28

CDR3: CASDLQGSHNEQFF
J: TRBJ2-1
V: TRBV11-2

CDR3: CASSSRQGAGETQYF
J: TRBJ2-5
V: TRBV19

CDR3: CASSSGLADTDTQYF
J: TRBJ2-3
V: TRBV5-1

CDR3: CASSSLGTVQETQYF
J: TRBJ2-5
V: TRBV27

CDR3: CSAAIGQADNEQFF
J: TRBJ2-1
V: TRBV20-1

CDR3: CASSLRRREAFF
J: TRBJ1-1
V: TRBV28

CDR3: CASSLAELAGAGELFF
J: TRBJ2-2
V: TRBV5-4

CDR3: CASSSGQTSTTNEKLFF
J: TRBJ1-4
V: TRBV7-9